The sequence of this T cell receptor beta chain was determined in a study of CD8+ T cells in alopecia areata. Overall study findings and caveats: Compared with normal scalp, lesional scalp had higher clonality and more expanded CD8+ clones.

Germline loops: CDR1 MGHRA, CDR2 YSYEKL. Losses at the gene ends were 1 base for V and 8 bases for J; bases not matched to a gene: 7. CDR3 length equals 15 residues. cDNA prepared by RNA extraction and subsequent reverse transcription served as the template for sequencing. The protocol was immunoSEQ multiplex PCR, while the TCRdb copy is restricted to in-frame clones and leaves out a portion. The sample lists 90,000 to 120,000 clones; 45% to 60% were seen once. This clone showed up just a few times. Antigen specificity is unknown. The chain carries TRBV4-1 and TRBJ2-1, with TRBD2 matching over 8 bases. The sample consisted of NKG2D-low CD8+ T cells sorted from blood. The source is a human donor with alopecia areata. The CDR3 region is CASSQVESGGDEQFF. The CDR3 nucleotides read TGCGCCAGCAGCCAAGTGGAGTCCGGGGGGGATGAGCAGTTCTTC.